The 25 T cell receptor beta chains reported below all come from one sample, sequenced in a study of T-cell memory formation after mild COVID-19 (dated by TCRdb to the early 2020s). The library was obtained by 5' RACE. The run used an Illumina NovaSeq 6000. Using fastp at Q25 and MiXCR, TCRdb reprocessed the public reads and kept productive beta chains. Every distinct CDR3 protein forms one entry, paired with its most common genes and DNA. Within this sample are hundreds of thousands of distinct CDR3 sequences, with around 8% of them counted one time only. Of the sample, roughly 22% is held by the ten largest clones. Material for sequencing was PBMCs or a T cell subset sorted from them (not recorded which). Every receptor here comes from a young man who had mild COVID-19 (a few samples of this study predate the infection). The sample titles of this study are shuffled in the database, so cell type and time point are left out; the donor was told from shared clones.

CDR3 protein: CASSLWMGETQYF. Written as DNA, the CDR3 is TGTGCCAGCAGCTTATGGATGGGAGAGACCCAGTACTTC. V usage is TRBV7-9 and J usage is TRBJ2-5; no clear D. The V end was cut by 2 bases, the J end by 4 bases, with 8 bases between. Per germline, CDR1 SEHNR and CDR2 FQNEAQ (reference sequence). The CDR3 length is 13 residues. Full variable domain (remainder filled in from reference TRBV7-9 and TRBJ2-5): DTGVSQNPRHKITKRGQNVTFRCDPISEHNRLYWYRQTLGQGPEFLTYFQNEAQLEKSRLLSDRFSAERPKGSFSTLEIQRTEQGDSAMYLCASSLWMGETQYFGPGTRLLVL.

V and J are TRBV12-5 and TRBJ1-1; D gene unclear. V lost 1 base, J lost 1 base, and 4 bases lay in between. The germline V gene encodes CDR1 LGHNT and CDR2 FRNRAP. This CDR3 comprises 13 residues. The CDR3 sequence is CASGLGRNTEAFF. Written as DNA, the CDR3 is TGTGCTAGTGGTTTGGGGAGGAACACTGAAGCTTTCTTT.

This clonotype occurred many times. The V call is TRBV7-9, the J call TRBJ2-1, with 8 bases identical to TRBD2. Germline assignment: CDR1 SEHNR and CDR2 FQNEAQ (reference sequence). The CDR3 length is 14 residues. After removal of 8 bases from V and 0 bases from J, the junction contained 3 bases not matched to a gene. CDR3 protein: CASPGGVSYNEQFF. For the CDR3, the DNA is TGTGCCAGCCCCGGGGGGGTCTCCTACAATGAGCAGTTCTTC.

This clonotype was seen only a few times. The gene calls are TRBV9 and TRBJ2-7, with TRBD1 matching over 10 bases. V shed 3 bases, J shed 2 bases, and the junction held 5 bases outside the gene matches. The germline V gene has CDR1 SGDLS and CDR2 YYNGEE. This CDR3 has 15 amino acids. Here the CDR3 reads CASSESGTGAYEQYF. The CDR3 DNA reads TGTGCCAGCAGCGAGAGCGGGACAGGGGCCTACGAGCAGTACTTC. The full variable domain, rest sourced from reference TRBV9 and TRBJ2-7, is DSGVTQTPKHLITATGQRVTLRCSPRSGDLSVYWYQQSLDQGLQFLIQYYNGEERAKGNILERFSAQQFPDLHSELNLSSLELGDSALYFCASSESGTGAYEQYFGPGTRLTVT.

This clonotype was seen a handful of times. The chain couples TRBV5-1 to TRBJ1-1, with D tentatively TRBD1 (6 bases). Germline lookup yields CDR1 SGHRS and CDR2 YFSETQ. The germline V and J ends were trimmed by 4 bases and 6 bases, with 13 bases remaining between them. This CDR3 has 13 residues. CDR3 in DNA: TGCGCCAGCAGCCCAACCCCAGGGGCTGAAGCTTTCTTT. This encodes CASSPTPGAEAFF.

The chain links TRBV12-3 or TRBV12-4 to TRBJ2-1; D is unresolved. Trimming cost V 3 bases and J 9 bases, with 12 bases left between them. The CDR3 runs 13 residues. CDR3 sequence: CASSLGSVGEQFF. The CDR3 bases are TGTGCCAGCAGTTTGGGATCGGTGGGTGAGCAGTTCTTC.

The chain combines TRBV5-1 with TRBJ2-3; D call uncertain. Trimming took off 6 bases at V and 2 bases at J, with 13 bases between the two ends. This CDR3 is 14 amino acids long. Germline assignment: CDR1 SGHRS and CDR2 YFSETQ. This CDR3 reads CASTLSAYTDTQYF. The CDR3 nucleotides read TGCGCCAGCACCTTAAGCGCTTACACAGATACGCAGTATTTT.

This clonotype was detected only a few times. The chain employs TRBV27 and TRBJ2-3; 8 bases align to TRBD1. Trimming removed 5 bases from V and 4 bases from J; junction bases left unmatched: 8. CDR3 length: 15 amino acids. Germline V CDR1 and CDR2: MNHEY, SMNVEV (reference sequence). The CDR3 region has the DNA TGTGCCAGCAGTGCCGGACAGGGTCGGGCAGATACGCAGTATTTT. Encoded protein: CASSAGQGRADTQYF.

The sample holds many counts of this clonotype. This rearrangement joins TRBV10-3 to TRBJ1-1; maybe TRBD1 (5 bases). CDR1 is ENHRY and CDR2 is SYGVKD in the germline V gene. The CDR3 has 13 amino acids. Trimming shortened V by 7 bases and J by 4 bases, and 13 bases separated the two germline ends. The CDR3 reads CAINFQGGTEAFF. The CDR3 nucleotides are TGTGCCATCAATTTTCAGGGCGGCACTGAAGCTTTCTTT.

This clonotype was observed many times. This rearrangement joins TRBV7-2 to TRBJ2-3; D remains ambiguous. The CDR3 runs 13 residues. V gave up 5 bases and J gave up 0 bases, with 6 bases separating them. Germline V gene data show CDR1 as SGHTA and CDR2 as FQGNSA. The CDR3 DNA is TGTGCCAGCAGCGCAGAAAGCACAGATACGCAGTATTTT. Its protein product is CASSAESTDTQYF. Full variable domain (rest looked up from reference TRBV7-2 and TRBJ2-3): GAGVSQSPSNKVTEKGKDVELRCDPISGHTALYWYRQSLGQGLEFLIYFQGNSAPDKSGLPSDRFSAERTGGSVSTLTIQRTQQEDSAVYLCASSAESTDTQYFGPGTRLTVL.

There are a few counts of this clonotype. The chain uses TRBV7-9 and TRBJ2-7; 9 bases agree with TRBD2. This CDR3 region has 17 residues. With 5 bases clipped from V and 0 bases from J, the junction kept 11 bases outside the gene matches. CDR1 and CDR2 (germline): SEHNR, FQNEAQ (reference sequence). This CDR3 reads CASSPVSGRQSSYEQYF. The CDR3 nucleotides read TGTGCCAGCAGCCCCGTGAGCGGGAGGCAGAGCTCCTACGAGCAGTACTTC. Drawing the rest from reference TRBV7-9 and TRBJ2-7, the complete variable domain is DTGVSQNPRHKITKRGQNVTFRCDPISEHNRLYWYRQTLGQGPEFLTYFQNEAQLEKSRLLSDRFSAERPKGSFSTLEIQRTEQGDSAMYLCASSPVSGRQSSYEQYFGPGTRLTVT.

The gene calls are TRBV12-3 or TRBV12-4 and TRBJ1-2; D is unresolved. CDR3 length: 13 residues. Trimming removed 7 bases at V and 3 bases at J, with 12 bases between. The CDR3 DNA reads TGTGCCAGCACCCAAGAGGCCTACTATGGCTACACCTTC. This sequence encodes CASTQEAYYGYTF.

The chain links TRBV2 to TRBJ1-6, with D perhaps matching TRBD1 (5 bases). V lost 8 bases and J 7 bases, leaving 15 bases between the germline ends. This CDR3 comprises 14 residues. CDR1 SNHLY and CDR2 FYNNEI come from the germline V gene. The CDR3 is CASGYRDGNSPLHF. Here the CDR3 DNA reads TGTGCCAGCGGTTACCGGGACGGGAATTCACCCCTCCACTTT.

This chain uses TRBV6-5 with TRBJ2-5, with a possible D match to TRBD1 (5 bases). V shed 2 bases and J shed 2 bases, with 12 bases lying between them. The length of the CDR3 is 15 residues. Germline values: CDR1 MNHEY, CDR2 SVGAGI. CDR3 sequence reads: CASSYNRNQQETQYF. The CDR3 region has the DNA TGTGCCAGCAGTTACAACAGGAACCAACAAGAGACCCAGTACTTC.

This clonotype was detected only a few times. The CDR3 region is CATSDWGEVEPQHF. The CDR3 coding sequence is TGTGCCACCAGTGATTGGGGGGAAGTAGAGCCCCAGCATTTT. V usage is TRBV24-1 and J usage is TRBJ1-5, with a tentative D call TRBD1 (5 bases). V dropped 2 bases and J dropped 8 bases, with 12 bases sitting between them. The CDR3 contains 14 residues. CDR1 and CDR2 from the germline V gene are KGHDR and SFDVKD.

This clonotype was observed a few times. As DNA, the CDR3 is TGTGCCAGCAGCCCCGAGGGCAGGGGGCCCACTGAAGCTTTCTTT. It encodes CASSPEGRGPTEAFF. V gene TRBV16 combines with J gene TRBJ1-1, with TRBD1 identical over 8 bases. Germline lookup yields CDR1 KGHSY and CDR2 FQNENV. The junction had 8 bases not matched to a gene; V was cut back by 4 bases and J by 4 bases. There are 15 residues in the CDR3. The entire variable domain, with the rest obtained from reference TRBV16 and TRBJ1-1, is as follows: GEEVAQTPKHLVRGEGQKAKLYCAPIKGHSYVFWYQQVLKNEFKFLISFQNENVFDETGMPKERFSAKCLPNSPCSLEIQATKLEDSAVYFCASSPEGRGPTEAFFGQGTRLTVV.

This clonotype was observed a few times. The CDR3 nucleotides read TGTGCCAGCAGCGCTACCGGGACAGGATACGACGGGGAGCTGTTTTTT. Its protein is CASSATGTGYDGELFF. The V and J genes are TRBV5-4 and TRBJ2-2, with 8 bases matching TRBD1. This CDR3 has 16 residues. Germline V gene data show CDR1 as SGHNT and CDR2 as YYREEE (reference sequence). Trimming removed 4 bases from V and 7 bases from J; junction bases left unmatched: 12.

The rearrangement links TRBV7-2 to TRBJ1-5; no firm D call. Germline assignment: CDR1 SGHTA and CDR2 FQGNSA. CDR3 length: 14 residues. Trimming pared 5 bases from V and 5 bases from J, leaving 13 bases between. CDR3 loop: CASSPNAGDQPQHF. Here the CDR3 DNA reads TGTGCCAGCAGCCCCAATGCGGGAGATCAGCCCCAGCATTTT.

The chain has TRBV2 and TRBJ2-5; D is tentatively TRBD1 or TRBD2 (7 bases each). Germline loops: CDR1 SNHLY, CDR2 FYNNEI. There are 16 residues in the CDR3. Deletions cut 1 base from V and 1 base from J, with 13 bases between. Written as DNA, the CDR3 is TGTGCCAGCAGTGAAGGGGGGGGGACAGCCCAAGAGACCCAGTACTTC. The encoded protein is CASSEGGGTAQETQYF.

The gene calls are TRBV20-1 and TRBJ2-3; 10 nucleotides align to TRBD2. The CDR3 consists of 13 residues. The junction had 0 bases not matched to a gene; V was cut back by 2 bases and J by 4 bases. Germline CDR1 is DFQATT and CDR2 is SNEGSKA (reference sequence). CDR3 region: CSARLAGADTQYF. The CDR3 DNA reads TGCAGTGCTAGACTAGCGGGGGCAGATACGCAGTATTTT.

This chain uses TRBV6-2 or TRBV6-3 with TRBJ2-1; TRBD1 matches at 10 bases. Germline V gene lookup returns CDR1 MNHEY and CDR2 SVGEGT. The CDR3 is 16 residues long. With 6 bases clipped from V and 4 bases from J, the junction kept 9 bases outside the gene matches. CDR3 region: CASSRPGTGVYNEQFF. The CDR3, as DNA: TGTGCCAGCAGCCGCCCCGGGACAGGGGTATACAATGAGCAGTTCTTC.

This clonotype showed up just a few times. This sequence joins TRBV12-3 or TRBV12-4 and TRBJ2-5, with D perhaps TRBD1 (5 bases). Trimming removed 10 bases at V and 5 bases at J, with 20 bases between. The length of the CDR3 is 14 residues. The CDR3 bases are TGTGCCACCCAAGACAGCTCCGGTGGGGAGACCCAGTACTTC. Protein product: CATQDSSGGETQYF.

In its sample, this clonotype was seen a few times. The rearrangement joins TRBV7-2 to TRBJ2-3; D possibly corresponds to TRBD2 (5 bases). Trimming pared 5 bases from V and 5 bases from J, leaving 14 bases between. CDR1 is SGHTA, CDR2 FQGNSA, per germline. This CDR3 has 14 amino acids. The CDR3 sequence is CASSMGAAGDTQYF. CDR3 nucleotide sequence: TGTGCCAGCAGCATGGGAGCCGCTGGAGATACGCAGTATTTT.

J is TRBJ2-2 and V is TRBV5-1, with a possible D match to TRBD1 (5 bases). Between the trimmed V and J ends, which lost 2 bases and 6 bases, there was a span of 14 bases. Germline CDR1 is SGHRS and CDR2 is YFSETQ. The CDR3 runs 15 residues. Here the CDR3 reads CASSFSRAGSGELFF. CDR3 sequence (DNA): TGCGCCAGCAGCTTTTCCCGAGCAGGGTCCGGGGAGCTGTTTTTT.

Ten or more counts support this clonotype. The CDR3 spells CASSEAWGGEQFF. The CDR3 nucleotides read TGTGCCAGCAGTGAAGCTTGGGGAGGTGAGCAGTTCTTC. The rearrangement links TRBV2 to TRBJ2-1; tentative D call: TRBD2 (6 bases). The CDR3 contains 13 residues. V was pared by 0 bases and J by 9 bases, with 9 bases between. CDR1 and CDR2 from the germline V gene are SNHLY and FYNNEI.